The rows below give T cell receptor beta chains drawn from one sample of a study of shared clonotypes between healthy human individuals. Libraries were prepared by immunoSEQ multiplex PCR; TCRdb keeps only in-frame clonotypes and omits some of them. The sample contains around 450,000 clones, roughly 77% of which appear only once. The sequencing sample was made of PBMCs. All receptors derive from a woman aged 40 to 50 in good health. Some clones in this sample may be carry-over from other donors' samples. Both conserved end residues are part of each CDR3. The D gene is left open where the match is weak. Rows give clone size only sometimes, using once, few, many, or a class for an expanded clone.

CDR3 DNA	CDR3 protein	clone size	J gene	V gene	D gene
TGCGCCAGCAGCACGGGGACAGGGTGGAGGTACGAGCAGTACTTC	CASSTGTGWRYEQYF	once	TRBJ2-7	TRBV5-1	TRBD1
TGTGCCAGCTCCAAGACCAGGAGCATGAAGACCCAGTACTTC	CASSKTRSMKTQYF	.	TRBJ2-5	TRBV28	.
TGTGCCAGCAACCTGGACAGGGGGGACACTGAAGCTTTCTTT	CASNLDRGDTEAFF	.	TRBJ1-1	TRBV2	TRBD1
TGTGCCAGCAGCTTAGGGAGGACCGGGGAGCTGTTTTTT	CASSLGRTGELFF	few	TRBJ2-2	TRBV11-1	.
TGTGCCAGCAGCCCACTAGGGCGGGCTAGCGGGGTTAACTACGAGCAGTACTTC	CASSPLGRASGVNYEQYF	.	TRBJ2-7	TRBV11-2	TRBD2
TGTGCCACCAGCAGAGATCTTGCTAGCGGGGCCCCCACCGGGGAGCTGTTTTTT	CATSRDLASGAPTGELFF	once	TRBJ2-2	TRBV15	TRBD2
TGTGCCAGCAGTGGTGACACTGAAGCTTTCTTT	CASSGDTEAFF	few	TRBJ1-1	TRBV2	.
TGTGCCACCAACACAGGGAGAGTGGGCACCGGGGAGCTGTTTTTT	CATNTGRVGTGELFF	few	TRBJ2-2	TRBV15	.
TGTGCCAGCAGTTACGGAGGGCCAAGTATCACTGAAGCTTTCTTT	CASSYGGPSITEAFF	.	TRBJ1-1	TRBV6-5	.
TGCAGTGCTAGGGAGAGCGTCCCCCAGTACTTC	CSARESVPQYF	.	TRBJ2-5	TRBV20-1	.
TGTGCCATCAGTGAGTCCAGCTTAAATCAGCCCCAGCATTTT	CAISESSLNQPQHF	.	TRBJ1-5	TRBV10-3	.
TGTGCCAGCAGCCCGGGGGGGCGACCAGATACGCAGTATTTT	CASSPGGRPDTQYF	.	TRBJ2-3	TRBV7-3	TRBD2
TGCGCCAGCAGCCAGCGCCGGGACAGGGGAGGATACACCTTC	CASSQRRDRGGYTF	.	TRBJ1-2	TRBV4-1	TRBD1
TGCGCCAGCAGCTTGGAGCCAGGCCCTTACTACGAGCAGTACTTC	CASSLEPGPYYEQYF	.	TRBJ2-7	TRBV5-1	.
TGTGCCAGCAGCATGAGCGGGGGGGACTACAATGAGCAGTTCTTC	CASSMSGGDYNEQFF	.	TRBJ2-1	TRBV5-4	TRBD2
TGTGCCACAGCTACGAATCAGGAGCCCTATGGCTACACCTTC	CATATNQEPYGYTF	.	TRBJ1-2	TRBV10-3	.
TGTGCCAGTAGTTTTCCGGGACAGGGGGACTACACCTTC	CASSFPGQGDYTF	.	TRBJ1-2	TRBV19	TRBD1
TGTGCCAGCAGCCGCGGCCTCACCGGGAGCTACGAGCAGTACTTC	CASSRGLTGSYEQYF	.	TRBJ2-7	TRBV14	.
TGCGCCAGCAGCTTGGCCATGACTAGCGGGAATCAAGATACGCAGTATTTT	CASSLAMTSGNQDTQYF	.	TRBJ2-3	TRBV5-1	TRBD2
TGTGCCAGCAGTTTCGAACGGGCTAGCGGGAGGCCCAGCTCCTACGAGCAGTACTTC	CASSFERASGRPSSYEQYF	once	TRBJ2-7	TRBV28	TRBD2
TGTGCCAGCTCACCACCGGGTAGCGGGAGGGCCGGCTCCTACGAGCAGTACTTC	CASSPPGSGRAGSYEQYF	.	TRBJ2-7	TRBV18	TRBD2
TGCAGCGTTGAAAGGGTACAGGGGGGCAATGAGCAGTTCTTC	CSVERVQGGNEQFF	.	TRBJ2-1	TRBV29-1	TRBD1
TGTGCCAGCAGCTCCGGGACAGGGTCCTCCTACGAGCAGTACTTC	CASSSGTGSSYEQYF	.	TRBJ2-7	TRBV6-5	TRBD1
TGTGCCACCCTGGGACTAGCGGGAGAGGGTGCCGGGGAGCTGTTTTTT	CATLGLAGEGAGELFF	.	TRBJ2-2	TRBV10-3	TRBD2
TGCGCCAGCAGCTTTGACGGAAACTCAGATACGCAGTATTTT	CASSFDGNSDTQYF	once	TRBJ2-3	TRBV5-1	.
TGTGCTAGCAGTGGCGAAGGGGAGACCCAGTACTTC	CASSGEGETQYF	.	TRBJ2-5	TRBV7-7	.
TGTGCCAGCTCACCGGGACTAGCGGGAGCTCGGGAGACCCAGTACTTC	CASSPGLAGARETQYF	.	TRBJ2-5	TRBV18	TRBD2
TGTGCCAGTAGTCCCAGGGGCTCCTATCAGCCCCAGCATTTT	CASSPRGSYQPQHF	.	TRBJ1-5	TRBV19	.
TGTGCCAGCAGCCCTTTCGAAGATACGCAGTATTTT	CASSPFEDTQYF	.	TRBJ2-3	TRBV7-9	.
TGTGCCATCAGTGAGTCGCCCGAGGGGGGCTACACCTTC	CAISESPEGGYTF	.	TRBJ1-2	TRBV10-3	.
TGTGCCAGCAGTGAAGCAGGCCCGGCGTTGGAGACCCAGTACTTC	CASSEAGPALETQYF	.	TRBJ2-5	TRBV2	.
TGCGCCAGCAGCTTACAGGGGGCAATCTACGAGCAGTACTTC	CASSLQGAIYEQYF	.	TRBJ2-7	TRBV5-1	TRBD1
TGTGCCAGCAGCTTTGGCCCAGGGGCTGGAAACACCATATATTTT	CASSFGPGAGNTIYF	.	TRBJ1-3	TRBV5-6	.
TGTGCCAGCAGCACCCGGATTAGCGGGAGAGGCACAGATACGCAGTATTTT	CASSTRISGRGTDTQYF	.	TRBJ2-3	TRBV9	TRBD2
TGTGCCAGCAGCACGCCCGGTGATCACTCGTACGAGCAGTACTTC	CASSTPGDHSYEQYF	.	TRBJ2-7	TRBV28	.
TGTGCCAGCTCAGAGGGGACAGGGAAAACCTACGAGCAGTACTTC	CASSEGTGKTYEQYF	once	TRBJ2-7	TRBV18	TRBD1
TGTGCCAGCAGCTCAGACGACAGGGGGGACGACGAGCAGTACTTC	CASSSDDRGDDEQYF	.	TRBJ2-7	TRBV5-5	TRBD1
TGCGCCAGCAGCGCGGACAGACCCTCCTACGAGCAGTACTTC	CASSADRPSYEQYF	.	TRBJ2-7	TRBV5-1	.
TGTGCCAGCAGCTTGTCCAGGGGGAACACTGAAGCTTTCTTT	CASSLSRGNTEAFF	.	TRBJ1-1	TRBV5-8	.
TGTGCCAGCAGCTTAAAGCCGAGGGACAGCCCCAAGCGGGAGGGCCGCAATGAGCAGTTCTTC	CASSLKPRDSPKREGRNEQFF	.	TRBJ2-1	TRBV7-3	TRBD2
TGTGCCAGCAGCCAAGAACAGGTACAAGAGACCCAGTACTTC	CASSQEQVQETQYF	.	TRBJ2-5	TRBV4-2	.
TGTGCCAGCTCACCAGGACTAGCGGGTAGTGATGAGCAGTTCTTC	CASSPGLAGSDEQFF	.	TRBJ2-1	TRBV18	TRBD2
TGTGCCAGCAGAAATGGCGGGGACAGTGATAATCAGCCCCAGCATTTT	CASRNGGDSDNQPQHF	.	TRBJ1-5	TRBV6-6	TRBD1
TGCAGCTTGGGACCACCTGGCGGCACAGATACGCAGTATTTT	CSLGPPGGTDTQYF	.	TRBJ2-3	TRBV29-1	.
TGTGCCAGCAGCCCCCAGGTCAGCCCGTCCTACGAGCAGTACTTC	CASSPQVSPSYEQYF	.	TRBJ2-7	TRBV7-2	.
TGTGCCAGCAGCTTGGTGCGGGAGGTGGGTGAGCAGTACTTC	CASSLVREVGEQYF	.	TRBJ2-7	TRBV5-4	TRBD2
TGCGCCAGCAGCCTAAGGACAGGGGGGAATGAGCAGTTCTTC	CASSLRTGGNEQFF	.	TRBJ2-1	TRBV5-1	TRBD1
TGTGCCAGCAGTTACGAGGGGAACACTGAAGCTTTCTTT	CASSYEGNTEAFF	.	TRBJ1-1	TRBV6-5	.
TGTGCCAGCAGCGTAGGTGCTTCCCCAAGCACAGATACGCAGTATTTT	CASSVGASPSTDTQYF	.	TRBJ2-3	TRBV9	.
TGTGCCAGCAGATCCCCTCAGGGACCCACTGAAGCTTTCTTT	CASRSPQGPTEAFF	.	TRBJ1-1	TRBV27	.
TGTGCCATCAGTGAGTCGACAGATACGCAGTATTTT	CAISESTDTQYF	.	TRBJ2-3	TRBV10-3	.
TGTGCCAGCAGCTTCCCGGAGATAAGTAAGACCCAGTACTTC	CASSFPEISKTQYF	.	TRBJ2-5	TRBV7-3	.
TGTGCCAGCAGCTTAGAAGGGGGGCAGATCAGGCGGAACACTGAAGCTTTCTTT	CASSLEGGQIRRNTEAFF	.	TRBJ1-1	TRBV11-2	.
TGTGCCAGCTCACCAGGACGGCAGACCTACGAGCAGTACTTC	CASSPGRQTYEQYF	.	TRBJ2-7	TRBV18	.
TGTGCCAGCACTCCGGGACAGGGTTACGAGCAGTACTTC	CASTPGQGYEQYF	.	TRBJ2-7	TRBV28	TRBD1